The 23 T cell receptor beta chains in this list originate from one sample, sequenced in a study of cytomegalovirus exposure and HLA in healthy donors. Profiled with immunoSEQ multiplex PCR; TCRdb holds only in-frame clones, not every one. The sample includes 60,000 to 90,000 clones, around four fifths seen only once; the top ten take under 3.5%. Sequencing was carried out using PBMCs. The receptors stem from a man under 40 in good health and CMV-seronegative.

The genes are TRBV7-6 and TRBJ1-2; TRBD1 matches at 10 bases. Trimming removed 5 bases from V and 1 base from J; junction bases left unmatched: 4. The CDR3 runs to 15 residues. Germline CDR1 reads SGHVS; CDR2 reads FNYEAQ. CDR3 sequence: CASSIGQGVNYGYTF. The CDR3 DNA follows: TGTGCCAGCAGCATCGGACAGGGGGTTAACTATGGCTACACCTTC. The whole variable domain, filled in from reference TRBV7-6 and TRBJ1-2, reads GAGVSQSPRYKVTKRGQDVALRCDPISGHVSLYWYRQALGQGPEFLTYFNYEAQQDKSGLPNDRFSAERPEGSISTLTIQRTEQRDSAMYRCASSIGQGVNYGYTFGSGTRLTVV.

CDR3 in amino acids: CASSLFFGRGSGANVLTF. The CDR3 DNA is TGTGCCAGCAGCTTATTTTTTGGCAGGGGGTCTGGGGCCAACGTCCTGACTTTC. This chain uses TRBV13 with TRBJ2-6, with 7 nucleotides matching TRBD1. This CDR3 spans 18 amino acids. V gave up 2 bases and J gave up 1 base; unmatched junction bases: 8. Germline assignment: CDR1 PRHDT and CDR2 FYEKMQ (reference sequence).

The chain is built from TRBV5-6 and TRBJ1-6; 7 positions agree with TRBD1. The CDR3 runs 15 residues. V lost 0 bases to trimming and J lost 9 bases; unmatched junction nucleotides: 6. Germline CDR1 and CDR2: SGHDT and YYEEEE. This CDR3 reads CASSLVTGTSSPLHF. CDR3 bases: TGTGCCAGCAGCTTGGTGACAGGGACCAGTTCACCCCTCCACTTT.

The rearrangement joins TRBV9 to TRBJ2-1; TRBD2 is a possible D gene (7 bases). The CDR3 spans 16 residues. Germline CDR1 SGDLS, CDR2 YYNGEE. With 4 bases removed from V and 0 bases from J, the gap between germline ends came to 14 bases. In DNA form, the CDR3 reads TGTGCCAGCAGCCCCGGCGGGGGCGGCTCCTACAATGAGCAGTTCTTC. Its translation: CASSPGGGGSYNEQFF. The full variable domain, rest sourced from reference TRBV9 and TRBJ2-1, is DSGVTQTPKHLITATGQRVTLRCSPRSGDLSVYWYQQSLDQGLQFLIQYYNGEERAKGNILERFSAQQFPDLHSELNLSSLELGDSALYFCASSPGGGGSYNEQFFGPGTRLTVL.

This chain links TRBV30 with TRBJ1-1, with 10 bases identical to TRBD1. With V trimmed by 6 bases and J by 11 bases, 12 bases remained unmatched. The V gene's germline CDR1 is GTSNPN and CDR2 SVGIG (reference sequence). This CDR3 contains 13 residues. The CDR3 nucleotides read TGTGCCTGTCCCGGACAGGGGGGGATTTCGGCTTTCTTT. This codes for CACPGQGGISAFF.

V gene TRBV29-1 combines with J gene TRBJ2-1, with 9 bases fitting TRBD2. V lost 4 bases, J lost 7 bases, and 2 bases stayed unmatched. The CDR3 has 12 residues. CDR1 SQVTM and CDR2 ANQGSEA come from the germline V gene. CDR3 region: CSVVLAGNEQFF. The CDR3 region has the DNA TGCAGCGTTGTCCTAGCGGGGAATGAGCAGTTCTTC.

This clone was recorded once. This chain connects TRBV28 to TRBJ1-3; 8 positions agree with TRBD1. The germline V gene encodes CDR1 MDHEN and CDR2 SYDVKM. The CDR3 length is 13 residues. V gave up 9 bases and J gave up 5 bases; unmatched junction bases: 6. The CDR3: CASDRGGRNTIYF. DNA for the CDR3: TGTGCCAGTGACAGGGGCGGGAGAAACACCATATATTTT.

V and J are TRBV4-2 and TRBJ1-1; perhaps TRBD1 as D (6 bases). CDR1 is LGHNA and CDR2 is YNFKEQ in the germline V gene. The CDR3 sequence is 16 residues long. The V end lost 1 base, the J end lost 1 base, and 13 bases lay between the germline ends. Here the CDR3 DNA reads TGTGCCAGCAGCCAAGTCTTCGCAGGGGCGAACACTGAAGCTTTCTTT. The encoded protein is CASSQVFAGANTEAFF.

V is TRBV6-1 and J is TRBJ1-2; 11 positions agree with TRBD1. The CDR3 sequence is 14 residues long. Germline V gives CDR1 MNHNS, CDR2 SASEGT. Germline trimming cut 5 bases from V and 5 bases from J; bases unmatched to any gene: 4. DNA for the CDR3: TGTGCCAGCAGTTCGGGACAGGGGGTGTATGGCTACACCTTC. It codes for CASSSGQGVYGYTF.

The chain links TRBV9 to TRBJ1-2; 7 bases agree with TRBD1. This CDR3 is built from 14 residues. CDR1 and CDR2 from the germline V gene are SGDLS and YYNGEE. J lost 7 bases, V lost 3 bases, and 9 bases had no gene match. The CDR3 loop is CASSDRLGGSGYTF. CDR3 nucleotides: TGTGCCAGCAGCGACCGACTAGGGGGCTCTGGCTACACCTTC.

CDR3 protein: CASSLAGAAYSPLHF. Here the CDR3 DNA reads TGCGCCAGCAGCTTGGCCGGAGCAGCGTATTCACCCCTCCACTTT. V is TRBV5-1 and J is TRBJ1-6; D uncertain. Per the germline V gene, CDR1 is SGHRS and CDR2 is YFSETQ. This CDR3 is 15 amino acids long. V was shortened by 0 bases and J by 8 bases, with 12 bases between the two germline ends.

The chain employs TRBV6-6 and TRBJ2-6; 8 nucleotides agree with TRBD1. Germline CDR1 is MNHNY and CDR2 is SVGAGI (reference sequence). The CDR3 covers 15 residues. J was trimmed by 4 bases and V by 7 bases; bases with no gene match: 6. CDR3 sequence (DNA): TGTGCCAGCAACGGACAGGGAACAGGGGCCAACGTCCTGACTTTC. Protein product: CASNGQGTGANVLTF.

V is TRBV6-5 and J is TRBJ2-1, with 8 bases that match TRBD1. Trimming took 6 bases from V and 5 from J; bases not matched to a gene: 9. The CDR3 covers 15 residues. Germline V gives CDR1 MNHEY, CDR2 SVGAGI. The CDR3 region has the DNA TGTGCCAGCAGGCGAGACAGGGGAATCCACAATGAGCAGTTCTTC. Protein: CASRRDRGIHNEQFF.

This chain links TRBV7-2 with TRBJ2-3; D gene ambiguous. CDR1 is SGHTA, CDR2 FQGNSA, per germline. With 3 bases removed from V and 0 bases from J, the gap between germline ends came to 4 bases. The CDR3 runs 13 residues. The CDR3 spells CASSFQSTDTQYF. CDR3 nucleotides: TGTGCCAGCAGCTTCCAAAGCACAGATACGCAGTATTTT.

This rearrangement joins TRBV18 to TRBJ1-2, with D possibly matching TRBD1 (5 bases). CDR1 and CDR2 from the germline V gene are KGHSH and LQKENI. The CDR3 sequence is 16 residues long. V lost 3 bases and J lost 8, with 22 bases in between. The DNA of the CDR3 is TGTGCCAGCTCACCGCAGACAGATTCTCCCCTAGGGGGCTACACCTTC. This translates into CASSPQTDSPLGGYTF.

In its sample, this clone was seen a few times. The chain carries TRBV7-9 and TRBJ1-5; D remains unclear. In germline, CDR1 is SEHNR, CDR2 FQNEAQ (reference sequence). This CDR3 is built from 13 residues. V shed 2 bases and J shed 7 bases, with 9 bases lying between them. The CDR3 region is CASSLRGEQPQHF. The CDR3 coding sequence is TGTGCCAGCAGCTTACGGGGAGAGCAGCCCCAGCATTTT.

The chain recombines TRBV4-3 with TRBJ1-2; a possible D gene is TRBD1 (5 bases). The germline V gene encodes CDR1 LGHNA and CDR2 YSLEER. The length of the CDR3 is 14 residues. V lost 1 base to trimming and J lost 5 bases, with 11 bases between them. CDR3 DNA sequence: TGCGCCAGCAGCCAAGGGGGAGGGGATTATGGCTACACCTTC. This sequence encodes CASSQGGGDYGYTF.

This chain connects TRBV4-3 to TRBJ2-3; TRBD2 agrees at 10 bases. The CDR3 is 18 residues long. The germline gives CDR1 LGHNA, CDR2 YSLEER. V was clipped by 1 base and J by 2 bases; unmatched bases: 9. CDR3 DNA sequence: TGCGCCAGCAGCCAAGTACTAGCGGGACCGCCCCCCACAGATACGCAGTATTTT. It yields the protein CASSQVLAGPPPTDTQYF.

The rearrangement uses TRBV16 and TRBJ1-1; TRBD1 aligns across 7 bases. This CDR3 spans 15 amino acids. Unmatched junction bases numbered 10, after V lost 4 bases and J lost 5 bases. Per the germline V gene, CDR1 is KGHSY and CDR2 is FQNENV. The CDR3 sequence: CASSPANRGITEAFF. CDR3 bases: TGTGCCAGCAGCCCCGCAAACAGGGGTATTACTGAAGCTTTCTTT. Drawing the rest from reference TRBV16 and TRBJ1-1, the complete variable domain is GEEVAQTPKHLVRGEGQKAKLYCAPIKGHSYVFWYQQVLKNEFKFLISFQNENVFDETGMPKERFSAKCLPNSPCSLEIQATKLEDSAVYFCASSPANRGITEAFFGQGTRLTVV.

The gene calls are TRBV7-2 and TRBJ1-5, with D possibly being TRBD1 (6 bases). Germline CDR1 SGHTA, CDR2 FQGNSA. V lost 3 bases and J 0 bases, leaving 6 bases between the germline ends. The CDR3 extends over 14 amino acids. The CDR3: CASSLGHSNQPQHF. The CDR3 coding sequence is TGTGCCAGCAGCTTGGGACATAGCAATCAGCCCCAGCATTTT.

The rearrangement links TRBV7-8 to TRBJ2-7; D unresolved. Trimming removed 4 bases from V and 1 base from J, with 11 bases in between. This CDR3 contains 14 residues. The germline V gene encodes CDR1 SGHVS and CDR2 FQNEAQ. The CDR3 DNA sequence: TGTGCCAGCAGCTCTGGAGCTAGGTCCTACGAGCAGTACGTC. Its protein is CASSSGARSYEQYV.

The chain uses TRBV11-2 and TRBJ2-2; tentative D call: TRBD2 (6 bases). V lost 0 bases, J lost 4 bases, and 6 bases lay in between. Germline values: CDR1 SGHAT, CDR2 FQNNGV. The CDR3 consists of 14 residues. Written as DNA, the CDR3 is TGTGCCAGCAGCTTAGACGGGAGCACCGGGGAGCTGTTTTTT. It specifies CASSLDGSTGELFF.

The chain employs TRBV7-9 and TRBJ1-4; D remains ambiguous. V lost 10 bases and J lost 7, with 13 bases in between. Germline assignment: CDR1 SEHNR and CDR2 FQNEAQ (reference sequence). This CDR3 region has 12 residues. The CDR3 DNA follows: TGTGCCATCCCTGGAGGGCTTGAAAAACTGTTTTTT. Translating gives CAIPGGLEKLFF. The full variable domain, with the rest looked up from reference TRBV7-9 and TRBJ1-4, is DTGVSQNPRHKITKRGQNVTFRCDPISEHNRLYWYRQTLGQGPEFLTYFQNEAQLEKSRLLSDRFSAERPKGSFSTLEIQRTEQGDSAMYLCAIPGGLEKLFFGSGTQLSVL.